This entry features one T cell receptor (beta chain) sequence. Its cognate antigen is unknown. The entry originates in a study of shared clonotypes between healthy human individuals. Whole-study results and caveats: Rarefaction exposed incomplete sorted-subset sequencing despite large depth.

Deep-level settings were used for running the assay. Measured with immunoSEQ multiplex PCR; TCRdb has only the in-frame clones, and not every one. The sample lists roughly 2.2 million clones, under 95% occurring once. V was shortened by 2 bases and J by 0 bases, with 11 bases between the two germline ends. Germline-derived CDR1 and CDR2 are MGHDK and SYGVNS. CDR3 length: 15 residues. A CD45RA-negative memory subset and a CD45RA+ naive subset were separated from the CD4+ cells. The origin of this receptor is a man younger than 35 in good health. Some clones in this sample may be carry-over from other donors' samples. The rearrangement joins TRBV25-1 to TRBJ2-7; D is uncertain. What was sequenced was naive CD4+ T cells from PBMCs. As to subset: CD45RA+ positively selected. CDR3 amino acids: CASSEEEVNSYEQYF. The CDR3 region has the DNA TGTGCCAGCAGTGAAGAAGAGGTCAACTCCTACGAGCAGTACTTC.